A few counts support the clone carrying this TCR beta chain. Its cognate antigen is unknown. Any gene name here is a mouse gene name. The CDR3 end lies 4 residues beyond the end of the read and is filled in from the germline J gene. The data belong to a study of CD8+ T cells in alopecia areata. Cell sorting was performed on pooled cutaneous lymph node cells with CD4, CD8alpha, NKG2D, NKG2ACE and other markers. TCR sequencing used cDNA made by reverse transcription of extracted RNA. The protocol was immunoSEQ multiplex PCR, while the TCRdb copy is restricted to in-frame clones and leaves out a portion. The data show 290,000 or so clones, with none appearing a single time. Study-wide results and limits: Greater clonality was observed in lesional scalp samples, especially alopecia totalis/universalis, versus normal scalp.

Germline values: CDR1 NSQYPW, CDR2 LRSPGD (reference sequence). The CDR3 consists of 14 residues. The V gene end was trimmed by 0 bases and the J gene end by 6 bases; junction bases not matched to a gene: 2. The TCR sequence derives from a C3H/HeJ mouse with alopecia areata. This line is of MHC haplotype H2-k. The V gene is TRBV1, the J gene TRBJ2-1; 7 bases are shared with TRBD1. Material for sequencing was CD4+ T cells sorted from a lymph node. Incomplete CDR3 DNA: TGCACCTGCAGTGCAGATTCAGGGGGTGCT. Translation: CTCSADSGGA. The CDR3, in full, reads CTCSADSGGAEQFF.